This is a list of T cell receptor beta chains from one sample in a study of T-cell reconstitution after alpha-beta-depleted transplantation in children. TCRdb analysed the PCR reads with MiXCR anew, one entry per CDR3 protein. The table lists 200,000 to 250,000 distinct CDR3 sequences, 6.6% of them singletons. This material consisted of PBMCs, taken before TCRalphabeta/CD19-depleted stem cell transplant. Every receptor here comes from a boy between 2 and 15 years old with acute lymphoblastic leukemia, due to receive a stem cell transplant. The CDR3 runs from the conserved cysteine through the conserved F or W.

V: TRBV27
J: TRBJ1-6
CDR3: CASSLLGNNSPLHF

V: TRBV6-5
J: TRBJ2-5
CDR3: CASSYTAGGGETQYF

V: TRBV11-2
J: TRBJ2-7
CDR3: CASSHGRVGEQYF

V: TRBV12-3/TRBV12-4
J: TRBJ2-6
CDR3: CASRRDRGSGANVLTF

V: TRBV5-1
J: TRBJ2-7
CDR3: CASSFHDSGTYEQYF

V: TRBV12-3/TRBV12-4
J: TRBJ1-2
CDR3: CASSLWGEGYTF

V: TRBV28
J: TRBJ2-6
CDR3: CASSFGTGVWVSGANVLTF

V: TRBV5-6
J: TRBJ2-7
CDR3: CASSLSPGTGLAYEQYF

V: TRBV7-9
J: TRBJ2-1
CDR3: CASSPPRARGVYNEQFF

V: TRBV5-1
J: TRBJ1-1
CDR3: CASGLDRGTEAFF

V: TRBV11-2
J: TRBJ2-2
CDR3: CASSLEFGELFF

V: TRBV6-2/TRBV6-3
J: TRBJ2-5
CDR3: CATGQRETQYF

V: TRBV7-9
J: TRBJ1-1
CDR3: CAARGGNTEAFF

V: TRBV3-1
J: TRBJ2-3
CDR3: CASSQVRLDTQYF

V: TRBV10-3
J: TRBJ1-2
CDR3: CAIRKLTGTGGPSGGYTF

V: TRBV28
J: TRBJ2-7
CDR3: CASMEGRKTREQYF

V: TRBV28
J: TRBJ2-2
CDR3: CASGQGTGELFF

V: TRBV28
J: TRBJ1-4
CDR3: CASSLFPSEKLFF

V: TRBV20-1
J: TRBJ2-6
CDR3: CSAGLAGANVLTF

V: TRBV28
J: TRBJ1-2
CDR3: CASSYRSQDRAYGYTF

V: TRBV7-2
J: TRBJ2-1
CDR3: CASSSNRYNEQFF

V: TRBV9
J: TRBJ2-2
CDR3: CASSAGNGPTGELFF

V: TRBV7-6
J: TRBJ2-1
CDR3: CASAGGDSYNEQFF

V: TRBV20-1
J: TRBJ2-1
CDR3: CSAREGGSEQFF

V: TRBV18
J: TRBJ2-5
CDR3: CASSGNQETQYF

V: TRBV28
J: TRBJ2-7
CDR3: CASSGRGTVGAYEQYF

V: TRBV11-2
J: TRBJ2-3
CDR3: CASSLGSTTDTQYF

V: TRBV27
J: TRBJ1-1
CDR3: CASSTPTGGSTEAFF

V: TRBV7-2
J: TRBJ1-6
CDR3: CASSPTDGHSPLHF

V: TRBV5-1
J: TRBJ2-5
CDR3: CASSLAGEGRTQYF

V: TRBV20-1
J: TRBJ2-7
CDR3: CSARLAGTYEQYF

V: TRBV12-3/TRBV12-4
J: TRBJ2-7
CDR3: CASGLAGGSYEQYF

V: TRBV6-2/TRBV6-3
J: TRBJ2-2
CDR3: CASRDNCGRDTNTGELFF

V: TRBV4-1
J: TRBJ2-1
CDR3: CASSQRQGPGEQFF

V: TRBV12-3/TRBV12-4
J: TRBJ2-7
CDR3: CASGSTWAYEQYF

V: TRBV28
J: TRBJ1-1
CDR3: CATWGTTEAFF

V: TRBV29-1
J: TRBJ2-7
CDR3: CSVEGQGGYEQYF

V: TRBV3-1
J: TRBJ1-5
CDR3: CASSQAREQPQHF

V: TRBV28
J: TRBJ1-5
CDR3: CASNTITRGVLREPQHF

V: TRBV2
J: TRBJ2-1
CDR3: CASSEGHNEQFF

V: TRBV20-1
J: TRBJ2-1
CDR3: CSARGQGRNEQFF

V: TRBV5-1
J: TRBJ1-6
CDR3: CASSEYRVTVDSPLHF

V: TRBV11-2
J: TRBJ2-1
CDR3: CASSKTSGTLNEQFF

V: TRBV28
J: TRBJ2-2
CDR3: CASSPRHTGELFF

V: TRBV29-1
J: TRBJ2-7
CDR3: CSVSKYSYEQYF

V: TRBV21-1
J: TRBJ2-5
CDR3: CASSKWGTVTYQETQYF

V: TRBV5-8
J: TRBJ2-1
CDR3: CASSPRDRGRNEQFF

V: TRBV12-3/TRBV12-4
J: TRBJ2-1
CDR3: CASSLGGQGVSYNEQFF

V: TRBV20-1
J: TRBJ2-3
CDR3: CSASPGSQYF